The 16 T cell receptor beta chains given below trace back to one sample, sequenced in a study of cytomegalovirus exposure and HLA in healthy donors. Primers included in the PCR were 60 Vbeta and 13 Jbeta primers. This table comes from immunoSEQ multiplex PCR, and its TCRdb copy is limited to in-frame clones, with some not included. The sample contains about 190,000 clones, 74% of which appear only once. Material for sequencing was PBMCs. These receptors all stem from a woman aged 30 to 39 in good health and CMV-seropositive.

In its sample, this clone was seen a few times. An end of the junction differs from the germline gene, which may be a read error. CDR3 DNA: TGTTCCAGCAGCTCTAAACTAGCCCCCTACGAGCAGTACTTC. It codes for CSSSSKLAPYEQYF. The V gene is TRBV7-9, the J gene TRBJ2-7; the D gene is possibly TRBD2 (6 bases). This CDR3 has 14 amino acids. Germline values: CDR1 SEHNR, CDR2 FQNEAQ (reference sequence).

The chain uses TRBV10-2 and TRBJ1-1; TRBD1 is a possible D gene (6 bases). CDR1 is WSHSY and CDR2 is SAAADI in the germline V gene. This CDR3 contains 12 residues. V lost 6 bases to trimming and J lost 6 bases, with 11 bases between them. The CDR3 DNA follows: TGCGCCAGCAGCCAAACAGGGTCTGAAGCTTTCTTT. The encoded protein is CASSQTGSEAFF.

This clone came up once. CDR3 in DNA: TGTGCCAGCAGTTTCAACAGAAACTACGAGCAGTACTTC. It translates to CASSFNRNYEQYF. This chain links TRBV27 with TRBJ2-7; no clear D. Trimming cost V 3 bases and J 3 bases, with 9 bases left between them. Per germline, CDR1 MNHEY and CDR2 SMNVEV (reference sequence). CDR3 length equals 13 residues.

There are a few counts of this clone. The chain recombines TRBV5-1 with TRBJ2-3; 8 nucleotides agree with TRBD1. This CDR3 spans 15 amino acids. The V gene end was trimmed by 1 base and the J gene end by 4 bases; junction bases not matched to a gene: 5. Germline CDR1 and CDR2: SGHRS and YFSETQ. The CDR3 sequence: CASSLQGAPADTQYF. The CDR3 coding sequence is TGCGCCAGCAGCTTGCAGGGGGCGCCCGCAGATACGCAGTATTTT.

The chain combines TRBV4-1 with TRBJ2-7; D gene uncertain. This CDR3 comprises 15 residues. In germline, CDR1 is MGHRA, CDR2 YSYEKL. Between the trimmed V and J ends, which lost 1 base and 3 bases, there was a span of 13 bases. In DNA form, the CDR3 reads TGCGCCAGCAGCCAAGGCCCTAGTCCCTACTACGAGCAGTACTTC. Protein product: CASSQGPSPYYEQYF.

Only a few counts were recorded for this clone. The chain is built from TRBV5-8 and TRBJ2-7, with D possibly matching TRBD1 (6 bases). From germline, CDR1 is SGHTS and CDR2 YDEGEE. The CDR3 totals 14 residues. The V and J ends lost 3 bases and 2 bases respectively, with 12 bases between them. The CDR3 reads CASSSLRGAYEQYF. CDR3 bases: TGTGCCAGCAGCTCCCTCAGGGGCGCCTACGAGCAGTACTTC.

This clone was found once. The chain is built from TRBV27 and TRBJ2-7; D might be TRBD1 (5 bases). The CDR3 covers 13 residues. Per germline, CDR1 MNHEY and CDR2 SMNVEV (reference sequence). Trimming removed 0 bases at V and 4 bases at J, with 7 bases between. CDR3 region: CASSLSKGYEQYF. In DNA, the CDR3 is TGTGCCAGCAGTTTATCGAAGGGGTACGAGCAGTACTTC.

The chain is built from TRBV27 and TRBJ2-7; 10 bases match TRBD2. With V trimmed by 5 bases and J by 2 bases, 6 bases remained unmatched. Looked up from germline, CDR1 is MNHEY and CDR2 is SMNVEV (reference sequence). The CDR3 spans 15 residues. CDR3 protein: CASSTSAGGTYEQYF. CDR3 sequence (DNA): TGTGCCAGCAGTACCTCAGCGGGAGGGACCTACGAGCAGTACTTC.

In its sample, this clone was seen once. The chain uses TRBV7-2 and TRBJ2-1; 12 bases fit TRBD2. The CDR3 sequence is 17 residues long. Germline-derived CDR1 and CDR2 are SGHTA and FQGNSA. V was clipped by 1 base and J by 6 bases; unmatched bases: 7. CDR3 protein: CASSLGGLAGGFNEQFF. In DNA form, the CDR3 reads TGTGCCAGCAGCTTAGGAGGCCTAGCGGGAGGGTTCAATGAGCAGTTCTTC.

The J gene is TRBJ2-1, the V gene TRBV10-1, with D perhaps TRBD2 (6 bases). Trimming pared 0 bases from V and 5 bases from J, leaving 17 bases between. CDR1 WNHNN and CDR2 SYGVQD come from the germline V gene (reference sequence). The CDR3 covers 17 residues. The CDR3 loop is CASSESKTLAQHNEQFF. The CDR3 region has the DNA TGCGCCAGCAGTGAGTCGAAAACGCTAGCGCAACACAATGAGCAGTTCTTC.

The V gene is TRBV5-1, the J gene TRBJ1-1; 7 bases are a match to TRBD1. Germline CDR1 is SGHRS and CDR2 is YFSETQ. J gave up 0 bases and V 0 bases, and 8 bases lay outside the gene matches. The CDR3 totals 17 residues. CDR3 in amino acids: CASSLEGWTGLNTEAFF. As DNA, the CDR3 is TGCGCCAGCAGCTTGGAGGGTTGGACAGGCCTGAACACTGAAGCTTTCTTT.

CDR3 loop: CASSPKGTGAEQYF. DNA for the CDR3: TGTGCCAGCAGCCCGAAGGGGACAGGGGCCGAGCAGTACTTC. The gene calls are TRBV5-4 and TRBJ2-7; TRBD1 matches 10 bases. J was trimmed by 6 bases and V by 4 bases; bases with no gene match: 7. The CDR3 contains 14 residues. Germline loops: CDR1 SGHNT, CDR2 YYREEE (reference sequence).

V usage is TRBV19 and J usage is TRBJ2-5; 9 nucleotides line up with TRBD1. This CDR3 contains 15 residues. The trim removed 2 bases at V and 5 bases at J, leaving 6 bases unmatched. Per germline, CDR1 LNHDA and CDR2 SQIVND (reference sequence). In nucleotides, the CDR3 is TGTGCCAGTAGTATACCGGGACAGGGAAGGGAGACCCAGTACTTC. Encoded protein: CASSIPGQGRETQYF.

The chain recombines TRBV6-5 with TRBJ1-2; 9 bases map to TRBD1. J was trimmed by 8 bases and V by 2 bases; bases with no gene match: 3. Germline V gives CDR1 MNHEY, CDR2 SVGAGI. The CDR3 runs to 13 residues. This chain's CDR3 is CASSYGQGNGYTF. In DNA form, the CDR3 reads TGTGCCAGCAGTTACGGACAGGGGAACGGCTACACCTTC.

CDR3 nucleotide sequence: TGTGCCAGTAGTATGGGGGGGACTGGGGCCAACGTCCTGACTTTC. Translating gives CASSMGGTGANVLTF. The chain links TRBV19 to TRBJ2-6; TRBD2 matches at 7 bases. The CDR3 is made up of 15 amino acids. With V trimmed by 3 bases and J by 2 bases, 1 base remained unmatched. Germline assignment: CDR1 LNHDA and CDR2 SQIVND (reference sequence).

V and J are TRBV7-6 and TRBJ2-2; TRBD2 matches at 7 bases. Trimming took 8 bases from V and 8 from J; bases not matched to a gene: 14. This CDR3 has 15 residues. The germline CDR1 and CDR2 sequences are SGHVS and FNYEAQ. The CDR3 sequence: CASGQAAGARGELFF. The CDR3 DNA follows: TGTGCCAGCGGTCAGGCGGCGGGAGCGAGGGGGGAGCTGTTTTTT.